The entry below gives a single TCR beta chain sequence along with its context. The antigen is unknown. Different DNA sequences within this sample yield the same CDR3. The source of the sample is a study of beta chain features in type 1 diabetes. General study findings and limits: The VDJ junctions of type 1 diabetes patients carried fewer insertions and more deletions.

This CDR3 contains 13 residues. Germline trimming cut 4 bases from V and 1 base from J; bases unmatched to any gene: 1. The germline gives CDR1 KGHSH, CDR2 LQKENI. The isolated RNA, all of it, was reverse transcribed, so expressed TCRB transcripts were what got sequenced. Produced via immunoSEQ multiplex PCR; TCRdb's table is partial and in-frame only. The table shows 860,000 or so clones, with 15% to 20% occurring only once. The chain links TRBV18 to TRBJ2-7; TRBD1 agrees at 7 bases. The sample consisted of naive CD4+ T cells from blood. The TCR sequence derives from a woman aged 18 to 35 in good health. CDR3 sequence (DNA): TGTGCCAGCTCACGGGACAGTTCCTACGAGCAGTACTTC. Protein sequence: CASSRDSSYEQYF.